The 11 T cell receptor beta chains below come from one sample, sequenced in a study of response to subunit inactivated influenza vaccine. Each CDR3 protein is one row after TCRdb ran MiXCR on the RT-PCR reads. The table records fewer than 400,000 distinct CDR3 sequences, 21% of them present only once. The source was PBMCs from blood, collected about 20 months after vaccination. All receptors come from a man aged 50-75 years who received an inactivated influenza vaccine.

The chain links TRBV12-3 or TRBV12-4 to TRBJ2-1, with D possibly TRBD2 on 6 matching bases. CDR3 size: 11 residues. The germline V and J ends were trimmed by 6 bases and 12 bases, with 12 bases remaining between them. The CDR3 nucleotides are TGTGCCAGCAGCCGCTCTAGCGCGCAGTTCTTC. It yields the protein CASSRSSAQFF.

The J gene is TRBJ1-2, the V gene TRBV28; 12 positions agree with TRBD1. The J segment lost 2 bases and the V segment lost 6 bases, leaving 10 bases of the junction unmatched. CDR3 size: 17 residues. CDR1 is MDHEN and CDR2 is SYDVKM in the germline V gene. CDR3 region: CASRTPGQGASNYGYTF. Here the CDR3 DNA reads TGTGCCAGCAGGACACCGGGACAGGGGGCTTCCAACTATGGCTACACCTTC.

V gene TRBV28 combines with J gene TRBJ2-4; a weak D match, TRBD1 (6 bases). In germline, CDR1 is MDHEN, CDR2 SYDVKM. V shed 6 bases and J shed 1 base, with 7 bases lying between them. The CDR3 is 13 amino acids. CDR3 sequence: CASRQGAKNIQYF. Here the CDR3 DNA reads TGTGCCAGCAGGCAGGGGGCCAAAAACATTCAGTACTTC. The variable domain in full, completed from reference TRBV28 and TRBJ2-4, reads DVKVTQSSRYLVKRTGEKVFLECVQDMDHENMFWYRQDPGLGLRLIYFSYDVKMKEKGDIPEGYSVSREKKERFSLILESASTNQTSMYLCASRQGAKNIQYFGAGTRLSVL.

V and J are TRBV7-9 and TRBJ1-1; TRBD1 agrees at 7 bases. There are 15 residues in the CDR3. CDR1 and CDR2 from the germline V gene are SEHNR and FQNEAQ (reference sequence). V lost 3 bases, J lost 1 base, and 5 bases stayed unmatched. In DNA form, the CDR3 reads TGTGCCAGCAGCTTTTCCCGGGACAGGAACACTGAAGCTTTCTTT. Translated: CASSFSRDRNTEAFF.

This clonotype was counted between two and nine times. This rearrangement joins TRBV10-3 to TRBJ2-1; TRBD2 matches at 10 bases. The trim removed 10 bases at V and 8 bases at J, leaving 5 bases unmatched. The CDR3 extends over 12 amino acids. Germline-derived CDR1 and CDR2 are ENHRY and SYGVKD. CDR3 region: CATSGRGDEQFF. As DNA, the CDR3 is TGTGCCACCAGCGGGAGGGGAGATGAGCAGTTCTTC.

This clonotype was seen more than once but under ten times. The V and J genes are TRBV10-2 and TRBJ1-4; perhaps TRBD1 as D (6 bases). The CDR3 contains 13 residues. Germline loops: CDR1 WSHSY, CDR2 SAAADI. Trimming cost V 10 bases and J 3 bases, with 12 bases left between them. The CDR3 sequence is CATGVGPNEKLFF. CDR3 coding DNA: TGCGCCACAGGGGTTGGGCCTAATGAAAAACTGTTTTTT.

This clonotype has only a few counts. The chain has TRBV20-1 and TRBJ2-1, with D perhaps assigned TRBD1 or TRBD2 (6 bases each). V lost 0 bases, J lost 0 bases, and 15 bases lay in between. This CDR3 comprises 17 residues. Germline CDR1 DFQATT, CDR2 SNEGSKA (reference sequence). For the CDR3, the DNA is TGCAGTGCTAGAGATCTTCGGGGGCCGGGCTCCTACAATGAGCAGTTCTTC. Protein: CSARDLRGPGSYNEQFF.

The chain combines TRBV4-2 with TRBJ1-4, with D perhaps TRBD1 (6 bases). Germline V lookup: CDR1 LGHNA, CDR2 YNFKEQ. V dropped 2 bases and J dropped 7 bases, with 20 bases sitting between them. This CDR3 has 17 amino acids. This chain's CDR3 is CASSQHLLGAEGEKLFF. The CDR3 nucleotides read TGTGCCAGCAGCCAACACTTATTGGGGGCGGAAGGTGAAAAACTGTTTTTT.

This clonotype was counted a few times. J is TRBJ2-7 and V is TRBV10-3, with D hard to call. The V and J ends lost 0 bases and 7 bases respectively, with 7 bases between them. This CDR3 spans 12 amino acids. CDR1 ENHRY and CDR2 SYGVKD come from the germline V gene. The CDR3 coding sequence is TGTGCCATCAGTGAGTCCAGGAATGAGCAGTACTTC. Translated: CAISESRNEQYF.

This clonotype was seen a handful of times. This rearrangement joins TRBV28 to TRBJ2-3; D is unresolved. There are 13 residues in the CDR3. The ends were cut back, 10 bases at V and 0 bases at J, with 11 bases in the middle. Germline V gene sequence: CDR1 MDHEN, CDR2 SYDVKM. Here the CDR3 reads CATDSRSTDTQYF. In DNA, the CDR3 is TGTGCCACCGACTCCCGGAGCACAGATACGCAGTATTTT.

In DNA form, the CDR3 reads TGCAGTGCTTGGAGGAACACTGAAGCTTTCTTT. Translating gives CSAWRNTEAFF. The chain recombines TRBV20-1 with TRBJ1-1; D uncertain. The CDR3 contains 11 residues. V was shortened by 5 bases and J by 1 base, with 5 bases between the two germline ends. Germline assignment: CDR1 DFQATT and CDR2 SNEGSKA (reference sequence).